This entry lists 22 T cell receptor beta chains sequenced from one sample in a study of blood T cell repertoires in COVID-19. Method: immunoSEQ multiplex PCR; TCRdb's copy keeps in-frame clones and lacks some. This table has 85,000 to 130,000 clones, roughly 80% appearing once. The sample comprised peripheral blood. These receptor sequences come from a woman aged 60-75 years with acute or convalescent COVID-19.

The chain recombines TRBV30 with TRBJ1-6, with 7 bases lining up with TRBD1. CDR3 size: 14 residues. The V gene's germline CDR1 is GTSNPN and CDR2 SVGIG (reference sequence). J lost 7 bases, V lost 0 bases, and 3 bases had no gene match. The CDR3 DNA is TGTGCCTGGAGTGTGGGGACAGAGAATTCACCCCTCCACTTT. Its protein product is CAWSVGTENSPLHF.

V is TRBV5-5 and J is TRBJ2-2, with TRBD1 as a possible D gene (6 bases). The CDR3 loop spans 15 amino acids. Trimming left V 4 bases short and J 3 bases short, with 13 bases between. Germline V gene sequence: CDR1 SGHKS, CDR2 YYEKEE (reference sequence). CDR3 loop: CASSMSGADTGELFF. DNA of the CDR3: TGTGCCAGCAGCATGTCAGGGGCGGACACCGGGGAGCTGTTTTTT.

V gene TRBV12-3 or TRBV12-4 combines with J gene TRBJ2-5, with D uncertain. Trimming pared 7 bases from V and 4 bases from J, leaving 7 bases between. This CDR3 is built from 11 residues. CDR3 nucleotides: TGTGCCAGCACCCTAGGAGAGACCCAGTACTTC. This sequence encodes CASTLGETQYF.

V gene TRBV7-8 combines with J gene TRBJ2-7; 10 bases are a match to TRBD1. J gave up 2 bases and V 1 base, and 5 bases lay outside the gene matches. CDR1 is SGHVS, CDR2 FQNEAQ, per germline. The CDR3 is 16 amino acids. CDR3 sequence (DNA): TGTGCCAGCAGCTTAGTAGGGACAGGGGAGACCTACGAGCAGTACTTC. Its translation is CASSLVGTGETYEQYF.

The V gene is TRBV19, the J gene TRBJ1-1; 8 bases agree with TRBD1. The ends lost 5 bases at V and 6 bases at J; junction bases unmatched: 11. CDR3 length: 15 residues. Germline CDR1 LNHDA, CDR2 SQIVND (reference sequence). CDR3 in amino acids: CASSPEATGVAEAFF. The CDR3 DNA follows: TGTGCCAGTAGTCCAGAGGCGACAGGGGTGGCTGAAGCTTTCTTT. Supplemented by reference TRBV19 and TRBJ1-1, the full variable domain reads DGGITQSPKYLFRKEGQNVTLSCEQNLNHDAMYWYRQDPGQGLRLIYYSQIVNDFQKGDIAEGYSVSREKKESFPLTVTSAQKNPTAFYLCASSPEATGVAEAFFGQGTRLTVV.

The chain links TRBV5-4 to TRBJ1-4; maybe TRBD1 (5 bases). CDR1 SGHNT and CDR2 YYREEE come from the germline V gene (reference sequence). The V end lost 5 bases, the J end lost 4 bases, and 15 bases lay between the germline ends. The CDR3 runs to 15 residues. In DNA form, the CDR3 reads TGTGCCAGCAGTTTACAGGTCGACGGTAATGAAAAACTGTTTTTT. It yields the protein CASSLQVDGNEKLFF.

This sequence joins TRBV5-4 and TRBJ2-5; 12 positions agree with TRBD2. Germline V gene lookup returns CDR1 SGHNT and CDR2 YYREEE (reference sequence). This CDR3 is built from 16 residues. V shed 4 bases and J 1 base; nucleotides not matched to a gene: 5. CDR3 sequence reads: CASSPRLAGAQETQYF. CDR3 coding DNA: TGTGCCAGCAGCCCTCGACTAGCGGGGGCCCAAGAGACCCAGTACTTC.

V usage is TRBV5-1 and J usage is TRBJ2-2; D possibly corresponds to TRBD1 (6 bases). From germline, CDR1 is SGHRS and CDR2 YFSETQ. Trimming left V 0 bases short and J 4 bases short, with 13 bases between. This CDR3 spans 16 amino acids. The DNA for the CDR3 is TGCGCCAGCAGCTTGGAAGTCAGGGGATCCACCGGGGAGCTGTTTTTT. Translated, it gives CASSLEVRGSTGELFF.

The table lists this clone with a count of one. The gene calls are TRBV10-3 and TRBJ2-5, with 14 bases aligning to TRBD2. The ends lost 11 bases at V and 5 bases at J; junction bases unmatched: 16. Germline V CDR1 and CDR2: ENHRY, SYGVKD. The CDR3 is 17 amino acids. The CDR3 nucleotides are TGTGCCGCCACGGATCACGGGACTAGCGGGAGTATCGAGACCCAGTACTTC. Residues: CAATDHGTSGSIETQYF.

The sample holds a few counts of this clone. CDR3 sequence: CASSLQPGLASIKDSYNEQFF. The CDR3 DNA is TGTGCCAGCAGCCTCCAGCCGGGACTAGCGTCAATCAAGGATTCCTACAATGAGCAGTTCTTC. The V and J genes are TRBV6-6 and TRBJ2-1; 10 bases match TRBD2. The CDR3 loop spans 21 amino acids. The ends lost 6 bases at V and 1 base at J; junction bases unmatched: 21. Germline V CDR1 and CDR2: MNHNY, SVGAGI (reference sequence).

In its sample, this clone was seen once. The CDR3 coding sequence is TGTGCCAGCAGCCTGGGGGCAGGCCGCGAAAAACTGTTTTTT. Protein: CASSLGAGREKLFF. The chain is built from TRBV7-9 and TRBJ1-4; maybe TRBD1 (6 bases). Germline V gene sequence: CDR1 SEHNR, CDR2 FQNEAQ (reference sequence). Between the trimmed V and J ends, which lost 5 bases and 8 bases, there was a span of 15 bases. This CDR3 comprises 14 residues.

V usage is TRBV7-9 and J usage is TRBJ2-1; 10 bases map to TRBD2. CDR1 SEHNR and CDR2 FQNEAQ come from the germline V gene (reference sequence). This CDR3 contains 13 residues. The trim removed 10 bases at V and 7 bases at J, leaving 7 bases unmatched. The CDR3 bases are TGTGCCATCAAAGCGGGAGGGCAAAATGAGCAGTTCTTC. As protein: CAIKAGGQNEQFF.

This chain connects TRBV2 to TRBJ2-7, with 7 nucleotides matching TRBD2. V gave up 5 bases and J gave up 7 bases; unmatched junction bases: 5. Germline lookup yields CDR1 SNHLY and CDR2 FYNNEI. CDR3 length: 12 residues. CDR3 nucleotides: TGTGCCAGCAGTCGGGAGCGGGGAGAGCAGTACTTC. It is translated as CASSRERGEQYF. Drawing the rest from reference TRBV2 and TRBJ2-7, the complete variable domain is EPEVTQTPSHQVTQMGQEVILRCVPISNHLYFYWYRQILGQKVEFLVSFYNNEISEKSEIFDDQFSVERPDGSNFTLKIRSTKLEDSAMYFCASSRERGEQYFGPGTRLTVT.

The chain carries TRBV11-3 and TRBJ2-5; TRBD2 aligns across 8 bases. This CDR3 has 15 amino acids. The ends lost 5 bases at V and 5 bases at J; junction bases unmatched: 10. In germline, CDR1 is SGHNT, CDR2 YENEEA. CDR3: CASSRASGSGETQYF. DNA of the CDR3: TGTGCCAGCAGCCGGGCGAGCGGGAGCGGGGAGACCCAGTACTTC. Together with reference TRBV11-3 and TRBJ2-5, the CDR3 gives the full variable domain: EAGVVQSPRYKIIEKKQPVAFWCNPISGHNTLYWYLQNLGQGPELLIRYENEEAVDDSQLPKDRFSAERLKGVDSTLKIQPAELGDSAVYLCASSRASGSGETQYFGPGTRLLVL.

The chain uses TRBV2 and TRBJ2-3; 12 bases are a match to TRBD1. V lost 5 bases and J lost 4; bases outside the gene matches: 4. Germline-derived CDR1 and CDR2 are SNHLY and FYNNEI. This CDR3 comprises 15 residues. The CDR3 DNA reads TGTGCCAGCAGTTGGGGGACAGGGGGCCCAGATACGCAGTATTTT. This codes for CASSWGTGGPDTQYF.

DNA of the CDR3: TGCAGCGTTGAAAAGTTACCGAACAGGGGAGTCTCCTTAAACTATGGCTACACCTTC. It yields the protein CSVEKLPNRGVSLNYGYTF. This chain connects TRBV29-1 to TRBJ1-2; 7 nucleotides align to TRBD1. Germline lookup yields CDR1 SQVTM and CDR2 ANQGSEA. The junction had 20 bases not matched to a gene; V was cut back by 2 bases and J by 2 bases. The CDR3 runs to 19 residues.

The genes are TRBV10-3 and TRBJ1-2; TRBD1 might be the D (6 bases). CDR3 size: 13 residues. V was cut by 3 bases and J by 8 bases, with 13 bases left in between. In germline, CDR1 is ENHRY, CDR2 SYGVKD. The CDR3 protein is CAISDNSGDGYTF. The CDR3 DNA is TGTGCCATCAGTGACAACTCAGGGGACGGCTACACCTTC.

This clone has just a few counts. The sample carries other DNA sequences with the same CDR3. V usage is TRBV5-1 and J usage is TRBJ2-7; TRBD2 might be the D (6 bases). The CDR3 runs 15 residues. V shed 5 bases and J shed 1 base, with 16 bases lying between them. Germline V gene lookup returns CDR1 SGHRS and CDR2 YFSETQ. The CDR3, as DNA: TGCGCCAGCAGTTCGGGACTCGGGACTTCCTACGAGCAGTACTTC. Protein: CASSSGLGTSYEQYF.

The rearrangement links TRBV6-7 to TRBJ2-3; D is unresolved. TRBV6-7 is flagged as an ORF with uncertain function. The CDR3 totals 14 residues. The ends were cut back, 2 bases at V and 1 base at J, with 7 bases in the middle. Written as DNA, the CDR3 is TGTGCCAGCAGTTACAGAGATGGCACAGATACGCAGTATTTT. Amino acid sequence: CASSYRDGTDTQYF.

This clone appeared a single time. In DNA form, the CDR3 reads TGCGCCAGCGCGGGACAGCTAAACACTGAAGCTTTCTTT. It yields the protein CASAGQLNTEAFF. V gene TRBV4-1 combines with J gene TRBJ1-1; 7 positions match TRBD1. Trimming took 8 bases from V and 2 from J; bases not matched to a gene: 5. In germline, CDR1 is MGHRA, CDR2 YSYEKL. This CDR3 spans 13 amino acids.

The rearrangement uses TRBV2 and TRBJ1-6; TRBD1 might be the D (5 bases). The CDR3 extends over 13 amino acids. The germline V gene encodes CDR1 SNHLY and CDR2 FYNNEI. Trimming stripped 4 bases from V and 11 bases from J, with 12 bases between. CDR3 residues: CASSGRQQTPLHF. The CDR3 DNA sequence: TGTGCCAGCAGTGGGAGACAGCAGACACCCCTCCACTTT.

The V and J genes are TRBV15 and TRBJ2-3; tentatively, D is TRBD2 (5 bases). From germline, CDR1 is LNHNV and CDR2 YYDKDF (reference sequence). Trimming took off 1 base at V and 2 bases at J, with 10 bases between the two ends. The CDR3 contains 15 residues. The CDR3 region has the DNA TGTGCCACCAGCAGAGTAGCGTCTATCACAGATACGCAGTATTTT. Translated: CATSRVASITDTQYF.